This TCR beta chain was sequenced for a study of blood T cell repertoires in COVID-19. Study in general: There were acute and convalescent COVID-19 samples, and they came from the United States, Italy and Spain.

Germline V gene data show CDR1 as LGHNT and CDR2 as FRNRAP. Trimming removed 2 bases from V and 0 bases from J; junction bases left unmatched: 2. The CDR3 is 16 amino acids. A few counts support this clone. Assay used: immunoSEQ multiplex PCR; TCRdb lists only in-frame clones, some missing. Here the sample spans fewer than 200,000 clones, around 79% being singletons. The chain employs TRBV12-5 and TRBJ2-1; 9 positions agree with TRBD2. The clonotype comes from a woman in her sixties or seventies with acute or convalescent COVID-19. The sequenced sample was peripheral blood. In DNA, the CDR3 is TGTGCTAGTGGTTTGATTAGCGGGAGCTCCTACAATGAGCAGTTCTTC. Translated, it gives CASGLISGSSYNEQFF.